The clone carrying this T cell receptor (beta chain) was observed a single time. The data are from a study of control samples from healthy donors and cancer patients. The V end was cut by 5 bases, the J end by 2 bases, with 11 bases between. The CDR3 runs 14 residues. CDR1 and CDR2 from the germline V gene are KGHDR and SFDVKD. TCRdb keeps only in-frame clones here, not all; method: immunoSEQ multiplex PCR. The sample carries 150,000 or so clones, roughly 94% recorded once. The chain couples TRBV24-1 to TRBJ1-1; unclear D gene. The sequence derives from a man aged 35 to 55 in good health. Sequenced input: blood. The CDR3 sequence is CATSASDGNTEAFF. CDR3 DNA: TGTGCCACCAGTGCCTCGGACGGCAACACTGAAGCTTTCTTT.